This T cell receptor beta chain was sequenced during a study of breast tumors, draining lymph nodes, adjacent tissues. Findings and limits, study-wide: Luminal-like breast cancer showed significantly higher tumor–nontumor repertoire similarity than basal-like. Tumor TCR diversity was below lymph nodes but above nontumor tissue. Data only fit, rather than demonstrated, lymph node origin of most tumor T cells.

Deletions cut 6 bases from V and 4 bases from J, with 14 bases between. This CDR3 has 14 amino acids. Per the germline V gene, CDR1 is LNHDA and CDR2 is SQIVND (reference sequence). TCRdb independently ran MiXCR on the multiplex PCR reads; one entry per CDR3 protein. The repertoire consists of 180,000 or so distinct CDR3 sequences, with 31% occurring once and the leading ten covering more than 4%. This clonotype occurred many times. Its specificity is not known. Axillary draining lymph nodes of breast cancer patients supplied the node samples. Sequenced sample: axillary lymph node tissue. The gene calls are TRBV19 and TRBJ2-3, with a tentative D call TRBD2 (6 bases). The source of this sequence is a female donor with breast cancer. Some clones in this sample may be carry-over from other donors' samples. CDR3 bases: TGTGCCAGTAGGGACACTAGCCCGGCAGATACGCAGTATTTT. It encodes CASRDTSPADTQYF.